This is a list of T cell receptor beta chains from one sample in a study of graft-versus-host responses after intestinal transplantation. TCRdb's table, derived via immunoSEQ multiplex PCR, lists solely in-frame clones and lacks some. The repertoire includes about 90,000 clones, 80% to 95% of them detected once, and about 0.28% sits in the top ten. These receptors have no identified antigens. The sequencing here drew on unstimulated CD4+ T cells sorted from spleen or lymph node cells, taken before intestinal transplant. The receptors stem from a human donor who received an intestinal transplant. Each CDR3 is given with its conserved first and last residue. A D gene is named only where the DNA matches it firmly. Size is stated for part of the rows, as once, few or many counts, or as a class when the clone is expanded.

clone_size: .
j_call: TRBJ1-5
v_call: TRBV6-5
d_call: .
cdr3_nt: TGTGCCAGCAGTTACTCGGGCGGGCCTAATCAGCCCCAGCATTTT
cdr3_aa: CASSYSGGPNQPQHF

clone_size: .
j_call: TRBJ2-2
v_call: TRBV2
d_call: .
cdr3_nt: TGTGCCAGCAGTGAAAGTTCAGGGATAAACACCGGGGAGCTGTTTTTT
cdr3_aa: CASSESSGINTGELFF

clone_size: .
j_call: TRBJ2-7
v_call: TRBV4-1
d_call: .
cdr3_nt: TGCGCCAGCAGCCAAGGAGGGTACGAGCAGTACTTC
cdr3_aa: CASSQGGYEQYF

clone_size: .
j_call: TRBJ1-2
v_call: TRBV28
d_call: .
cdr3_nt: TGTGCCAGCAGTTTCCCGGGGGCGCGAGGCTACACCTTC
cdr3_aa: CASSFPGARGYTF

clone_size: .
j_call: TRBJ2-2
v_call: TRBV4-1
d_call: .
cdr3_nt: TGCGCCAGCAGCCCCCTTGGCGGGGTGAACACCGGGGAGCTGTTTTTT
cdr3_aa: CASSPLGGVNTGELFF

clone_size: .
j_call: TRBJ2-3
v_call: TRBV7-3
d_call: TRBD2
cdr3_nt: TGTGCCAGCAGCGAGACTAGCGGGAGAACAGATACGCAGTATTTT
cdr3_aa: CASSETSGRTDTQYF

clone_size: .
j_call: TRBJ1-1
v_call: TRBV9
d_call: .
cdr3_nt: TGTGCCAGCAGCCCCCGAACAGCAATGACCGTAAGCACTGAAGCTTTCTTT
cdr3_aa: CASSPRTAMTVSTEAFF

clone_size: .
j_call: TRBJ1-2
v_call: TRBV6-6
d_call: TRBD1
cdr3_nt: TGTGCCAGCAGTCCCCTGGACAGGGGGATGAATGGCTACACCTTC
cdr3_aa: CASSPLDRGMNGYTF

clone_size: .
j_call: TRBJ2-5
v_call: TRBV5-1
d_call: TRBD2
cdr3_nt: TGCGCCAGCAGCTTGGTTGCGGGAGGGGGAGAGACCCAGTACTTC
cdr3_aa: CASSLVAGGGETQYF

clone_size: .
j_call: TRBJ2-5
v_call: TRBV27
d_call: TRBD1
cdr3_nt: TGTGCCAGCAGGCCCGGGACAGGGGGGGCGCTGGTTCGTCGGGTAGAGACCCAGTACTTC
cdr3_aa: CASRPGTGGALVRRVETQYF

clone_size: .
j_call: TRBJ1-3
v_call: TRBV9
d_call: .
cdr3_nt: TGTGCCAGCAGCGTACGAGCCGGAAACACCATATATTTT
cdr3_aa: CASSVRAGNTIYF

clone_size: .
j_call: TRBJ2-1
v_call: TRBV18
d_call: TRBD2
cdr3_nt: TGTGCCAGCTCAAGCAGGGACAGCGAACTAGCGGGAGGGCTAAATGAGCAGTTCTTC
cdr3_aa: CASSSRDSELAGGLNEQFF

clone_size: .
j_call: TRBJ1-6
v_call: TRBV5-1
d_call: .
cdr3_nt: TGCGCCAGCAGCCCTTTGGGACCCGATAATTCACCCCTCCACTTT
cdr3_aa: CASSPLGPDNSPLHF

clone_size: .
j_call: TRBJ2-7
v_call: TRBV5-6
d_call: .
cdr3_nt: TGTGCCAGCAGCTTGGTCTCAGGGTCCAGCGACGAGCAGTACTTC
cdr3_aa: CASSLVSGSSDEQYF

clone_size: .
j_call: TRBJ1-5
v_call: TRBV6-4
d_call: .
cdr3_nt: TGTGCCAGCACCAACCAGGACCTAAGGGCGGTTTATAGCAATCAGCCCCAGCATTTT
cdr3_aa: CASTNQDLRAVYSNQPQHF

clone_size: .
j_call: TRBJ2-7
v_call: TRBV5-4
d_call: TRBD2
cdr3_nt: TGTGCCAGCAGCTTCGGACTAGCGGCAACCTACGAGCAGTACTTC
cdr3_aa: CASSFGLAATYEQYF

clone_size: .
j_call: TRBJ1-2
v_call: TRBV28
d_call: TRBD1
cdr3_nt: TGTGCCAGCAGTGGACGACAGGGACGAGCTAACTATGGCTACACCTTC
cdr3_aa: CASSGRQGRANYGYTF

clone_size: .
j_call: TRBJ2-5
v_call: TRBV18
d_call: .
cdr3_nt: TGTGCCAGCTCACCACCGGTGACCATGCAAGAGACCCAGTACTTC
cdr3_aa: CASSPPVTMQETQYF

clone_size: once
j_call: TRBJ2-5
v_call: TRBV5-1
d_call: .
cdr3_nt: TGCGCCAGCAGCTTTTCGGGGAGTTTCAGAGGAGGTAAAGAGACCCAGTACTTC
cdr3_aa: CASSFSGSFRGGKETQYF

clone_size: .
j_call: TRBJ2-7
v_call: TRBV6-5
d_call: TRBD2
cdr3_nt: TGTGCCAGCAGTAGAAGCGGGAGCCCCAACGAGCAGTACTTC
cdr3_aa: CASSRSGSPNEQYF

clone_size: .
j_call: TRBJ2-5
v_call: TRBV18
d_call: .
cdr3_nt: TGTGCCAGCTCACCACCCACGCAAGAGACCCAGTACTTC
cdr3_aa: CASSPPTQETQYF

clone_size: few
j_call: TRBJ1-2
v_call: TRBV9
d_call: TRBD1
cdr3_nt: TGTGCCAGCAGCGTCCGGGACAGGGGGCCGGGGGGCTACACCTTC
cdr3_aa: CASSVRDRGPGGYTF

clone_size: .
j_call: TRBJ2-1
v_call: TRBV6-6
d_call: .
cdr3_nt: TGTGCCAGCAGTTCCCTCCTTAAGGGCTCCTACAATGAGCAGTTCTTC
cdr3_aa: CASSSLLKGSYNEQFF

clone_size: .
j_call: TRBJ2-1
v_call: TRBV7-5
d_call: .
cdr3_nt: TGTGCCAGAAGCTTAAGAGCGGGAGATCCGGGAGAGTACAATGAGCAGTTCTTC
cdr3_aa: CARSLRAGDPGEYNEQFF

clone_size: .
j_call: TRBJ1-1
v_call: TRBV28
d_call: .
cdr3_nt: TGTGCCAGCATTGGGTTATACGGAGGTTTTGGAACTGAAGCTTTCTTT
cdr3_aa: CASIGLYGGFGTEAFF

clone_size: .
j_call: TRBJ2-1
v_call: TRBV7-6
d_call: .
cdr3_nt: TGTGCCAGCAGCATGGGACCCGACAATGAGCAGTTCTTC
cdr3_aa: CASSMGPDNEQFF

clone_size: .
j_call: TRBJ1-1
v_call: TRBV12-5
d_call: TRBD1
cdr3_nt: TGTGCTAGTGGTCGAGGACAGGGCACTGAAGCTTTCTTT
cdr3_aa: CASGRGQGTEAFF

clone_size: .
j_call: TRBJ2-5
v_call: TRBV16
d_call: .
cdr3_nt: TGTGCCAGCAGCCAACGGCGGCAGCAAGAGACCCAGTACTTC
cdr3_aa: CASSQRRQQETQYF

clone_size: once
j_call: TRBJ1-1
v_call: TRBV7-9
d_call: TRBD1
cdr3_nt: TGTGCCAGCAGCTCCTCCTATGGCGGGACAGGGGGCATGGGTACTGAAGCTTTCTTT
cdr3_aa: CASSSSYGGTGGMGTEAFF

clone_size: .
j_call: TRBJ2-1
v_call: TRBV6-6
d_call: TRBD2
cdr3_nt: TGTGCCAGCAGTTCGGATCTAGCGGTATATAACAATGAGCAGTTCTTC
cdr3_aa: CASSSDLAVYNNEQFF

clone_size: .
j_call: TRBJ2-7
v_call: TRBV15
d_call: .
cdr3_nt: TGTGCCACCAGCAGAGGGGATCTCTCCTACGAGCAGTACTTC
cdr3_aa: CATSRGDLSYEQYF

clone_size: .
j_call: TRBJ1-1
v_call: TRBV5-6
d_call: TRBD1
cdr3_nt: TGTGCCAGCAGCGGAGACTCGGGACAGGTGACTGAAGCTTTCTTT
cdr3_aa: CASSGDSGQVTEAFF

clone_size: .
j_call: TRBJ2-3
v_call: TRBV19
d_call: .
cdr3_nt: TGTGCCAGTAGCCCCTCAGGGACGCACAGAGATACGCAGTATTTT
cdr3_aa: CASSPSGTHRDTQYF

clone_size: .
j_call: TRBJ2-1
v_call: TRBV25-1
d_call: .
cdr3_nt: TGTGCCAGCAGTGAAGGGGTTTCGAGAGGCCCCTACAATGAGCAGTTCTTC
cdr3_aa: CASSEGVSRGPYNEQFF

clone_size: .
j_call: TRBJ1-5
v_call: TRBV7-3
d_call: .
cdr3_nt: TGTGCCAGCAGCTTAACGCCCGATCAGCCCCAGCATTTT
cdr3_aa: CASSLTPDQPQHF

clone_size: .
j_call: TRBJ2-2
v_call: TRBV14
d_call: .
cdr3_nt: TGTGCCAGCAGCCCACTTTGGGGGCATAACACCGGGGAGCTGTTTTTT
cdr3_aa: CASSPLWGHNTGELFF

clone_size: .
j_call: TRBJ1-4
v_call: TRBV7-3
d_call: .
cdr3_nt: TGTGCCAGCAGCTTATACAGCCGTTCAACTAATGAAAAACTGTTTTTT
cdr3_aa: CASSLYSRSTNEKLFF

clone_size: .
j_call: TRBJ2-5
v_call: TRBV7-8
d_call: .
cdr3_nt: TGTGCCAGCAGCTTAGGCCCCGGGGAGCAGTACTTC
cdr3_aa: CASSLGPGEQYF

clone_size: once
j_call: TRBJ2-3
v_call: TRBV7-2
d_call: .
cdr3_nt: TGTGCCAGCAGCTCCCCTCTCATCGCGCAGTATTTT
cdr3_aa: CASSSPLIAQYF

clone_size: .
j_call: TRBJ1-4
v_call: TRBV27
d_call: .
cdr3_nt: TGTGCCAGCAAGCCCAGGGGTAGAGGGGAAAAACTGTTTTTT
cdr3_aa: CASKPRGRGEKLFF

clone_size: .
j_call: TRBJ1-1
v_call: TRBV30
d_call: TRBD1
cdr3_nt: TGTGCCTGGAGGGGTGGGTGGGACAGGCTTGCTTTCTTT
cdr3_aa: CAWRGGWDRLAFF

clone_size: .
j_call: TRBJ1-1
v_call: TRBV5-6
d_call: .
cdr3_nt: TGTGCCAGCAGCCCCCGGGTAGTTGTGAACACTGAAGCTTTCTTT
cdr3_aa: CASSPRVVVNTEAFF

clone_size: .
j_call: TRBJ2-7
v_call: TRBV7-6
d_call: TRBD1
cdr3_nt: TGTGCCAGCAGCTTGACAGGGTCCTACTACGAGCAGTACTTC
cdr3_aa: CASSLTGSYYEQYF

clone_size: .
j_call: TRBJ2-1
v_call: TRBV29-1
d_call: TRBD2
cdr3_nt: TGCAGCGTTCTAGCGGGAGTTAGTGAGCAGTTCTTC
cdr3_aa: CSVLAGVSEQFF

clone_size: .
j_call: TRBJ2-7
v_call: TRBV7-2
d_call: TRBD1
cdr3_nt: TGTGCCAGCAGCTTAAGGGACAGGGTGGGCGAGCAGTACTTC
cdr3_aa: CASSLRDRVGEQYF

clone_size: .
j_call: TRBJ1-5
v_call: TRBV19
d_call: TRBD1
cdr3_nt: TGTGCCAGTAGCCGTGACAGGGGAGGCAATCAGCCCCAGCATTTT
cdr3_aa: CASSRDRGGNQPQHF

clone_size: .
j_call: TRBJ2-1
v_call: TRBV9
d_call: TRBD2
cdr3_nt: TGTGCCAGCAGCCCCACCACTAGCGGCTTTAACAATGAGCAGTTCTTC
cdr3_aa: CASSPTTSGFNNEQFF

clone_size: .
j_call: TRBJ2-7
v_call: TRBV6-1
d_call: .
cdr3_nt: TGTGCCAGCAGAACGACTCAATCCTACGAGCAGTACTTC
cdr3_aa: CASRTTQSYEQYF

clone_size: .
j_call: TRBJ2-7
v_call: TRBV2
d_call: TRBD1
cdr3_nt: TGTGCCAGCACCGGGACAGTGTCCTACGAGCAGTACTTC
cdr3_aa: CASTGTVSYEQYF

clone_size: .
j_call: TRBJ2-2
v_call: TRBV7-2
d_call: .
cdr3_nt: TGTGCCAGCAGTTTCACCGGGACACTGAACACCGGGGAGCTGTTTTTT
cdr3_aa: CASSFTGTLNTGELFF

clone_size: .
j_call: TRBJ2-1
v_call: TRBV5-1
d_call: TRBD1
cdr3_nt: TGCGCCAGCAGCTTGACAGGGGACAATGAGCAGTTCTTC
cdr3_aa: CASSLTGDNEQFF

clone_size: .
j_call: TRBJ1-1
v_call: TRBV7-9
d_call: .
cdr3_nt: TGTGCCAGCAGCTTACCGGGGACAACCTCTGAAGCTTTCTTT
cdr3_aa: CASSLPGTTSEAFF